A selection of T cell receptor beta chains follows, all from one sample in a study of long-term antiretroviral therapy in people with HIV. Sequenced by immunoSEQ multiplex PCR; TCRdb stores in-frame clones only, minus some. The repertoire holds some 25,000 clones, with around 90% as singletons. The input for sequencing was unsorted PBMCs, taken more than 4.3 years after starting antiretroviral therapy. The receptors come from a man aged 25 to 40 with HIV. Each CDR3 is given with its conserved first and last residue. Each record gives: V gene, J gene, clone size, D gene, CDR3 protein, CDR3 DNA. A D gene is named only where the DNA matches it firmly. Only some rows state a clone size, as once, few, many or a class for expanded clones.

v_gene: TRBV5-1; j_gene: TRBJ2-1; abundance: -; d_gene: -; CDR3aa: CASSNPKIGAYNEQFF; CDR3nt: TGCGCCAGCAGCAACCCAAAGATAGGGGCCTACAATGAGCAGTTCTTC
v_gene: TRBV29-1; j_gene: TRBJ2-7; abundance: -; d_gene: TRBD2; CDR3aa: CSVVGGWDGHYEQYF; CDR3nt: TGCAGCGTTGTGGGGGGGTGGGACGGACACTACGAGCAGTACTTC
v_gene: TRBV7-9; j_gene: TRBJ1-4; abundance: -; d_gene: -; CDR3aa: CASGAGPSTNEKLFF; CDR3nt: TGTGCCAGTGGCGCGGGGCCTTCAACTAATGAAAAACTGTTTTTT
v_gene: TRBV5-1; j_gene: TRBJ2-2; abundance: -; d_gene: -; CDR3aa: CASRPEANTGELFF; CDR3nt: TGCGCCAGCAGGCCGGAGGCGAACACCGGGGAGCTGTTTTTT
v_gene: TRBV19; j_gene: TRBJ1-1; abundance: -; d_gene: TRBD1; CDR3aa: CASSPGTGDTEAFF; CDR3nt: TGTGCCAGTAGTCCAGGGACAGGGGACACTGAAGCTTTCTTT
v_gene: TRBV19; j_gene: TRBJ2-1; abundance: -; d_gene: -; CDR3aa: CASSIVLNEQFF; CDR3nt: TGTGCCAGTAGTATAGTCCTCAATGAGCAGTTCTTC
v_gene: TRBV19; j_gene: TRBJ2-3; abundance: -; d_gene: -; CDR3aa: CASSNLRLDTQYF; CDR3nt: TGTGCCAGTAGTAACCTGCGTCTAGATACGCAGTATTTT
v_gene: TRBV19; j_gene: TRBJ1-5; abundance: -; d_gene: -; CDR3aa: CASALQGFREPQHF; CDR3nt: TGTGCCAGTGCATTGCAGGGGTTTCGGGAGCCCCAGCATTTT
v_gene: TRBV5-1; j_gene: TRBJ2-7; abundance: -; d_gene: -; CDR3aa: CASSLGVDSAANF; CDR3nt: TGCGCCAGCAGCTTGGGTGTGGACAGCGCTGCAAACTTC
v_gene: TRBV6-5; j_gene: TRBJ1-6; abundance: -; d_gene: -; CDR3aa: CASRRTGYNSPLHF; CDR3nt: TGTGCCAGCAGGAGAACTGGATATAATTCACCCCTCCACTTT
v_gene: TRBV6-1; j_gene: TRBJ1-2; abundance: -; d_gene: TRBD1; CDR3aa: CASNRGGSGGYTF; CDR3nt: TGTGCCAGCAACAGAGGGGGCTCGGGTGGCTACACCTTC
v_gene: TRBV4-2; j_gene: TRBJ1-4; abundance: -; d_gene: -; CDR3aa: CASSQVLSVDNEKLFF; CDR3nt: TGTGCCAGCAGCCAAGTACTGTCGGTAGATAATGAAAAACTGTTTTTT
v_gene: TRBV5-1; j_gene: TRBJ1-2; abundance: -; d_gene: -; CDR3aa: CASRGDIADYGYTF; CDR3nt: TGCGCCAGCAGGGGGGACATAGCCGATTATGGCTACACCTTC
v_gene: TRBV7-3; j_gene: TRBJ2-6; abundance: -; d_gene: -; CDR3aa: CATHRGSGANVLTF; CDR3nt: TGTGCCACCCATAGGGGCTCTGGGGCCAACGTCCTGACTTTC
v_gene: TRBV6-1; j_gene: TRBJ2-7; abundance: -; d_gene: -; CDR3aa: CASTRDILTYEQYF; CDR3nt: TGTGCCAGCACCAGGGACATCCTGACCTACGAGCAGTACTTC
v_gene: TRBV4-1; j_gene: TRBJ2-2; abundance: -; d_gene: -; CDR3aa: CASSQAHANTGELFF; CDR3nt: TGCGCCAGCAGCCAGGCACACGCGAACACCGGGGAGCTGTTTTTT
v_gene: TRBV30; j_gene: TRBJ2-1; abundance: -; d_gene: -; CDR3aa: CAWGDRGIEQFF; CDR3nt: TGTGCCTGGGGAGATAGGGGAATTGAGCAGTTCTTC
v_gene: TRBV15; j_gene: TRBJ2-1; abundance: -; d_gene: -; CDR3aa: CATSAGLNAEQFF; CDR3nt: TGTGCCACCAGCGCCGGACTAAATGCGGAGCAGTTCTTC
v_gene: TRBV19; j_gene: TRBJ1-2; abundance: -; d_gene: -; CDR3aa: CASSIRSFNYGYTF; CDR3nt: TGTGCCAGTAGTATAAGGAGTTTTAACTATGGCTACACCTTC
v_gene: TRBV5-4; j_gene: TRBJ1-6; abundance: once; d_gene: TRBD1; CDR3aa: CASSSDRGNNSPLHF; CDR3nt: TGTGCCAGCAGCTCGGACAGGGGAAATAATTCACCCCTCCACTTT
v_gene: TRBV4-3; j_gene: TRBJ2-7; abundance: few; d_gene: -; CDR3aa: CASSQDKGHEQYF; CDR3nt: TGCGCCAGCAGCCAAGACAAGGGCCACGAGCAGTACTTC
v_gene: TRBV11-2; j_gene: TRBJ1-3; abundance: -; d_gene: -; CDR3aa: CASSADVFPGNTIYF; CDR3nt: TGTGCCAGCAGCGCAGACGTGTTCCCTGGAAACACCATATATTTT